This section outlines one T cell receptor beta chain sequence together with its context. Since a much larger clone is just one base distant, this may be a read error. This sample was taken from a study of T cells in Graves' hyperthyroidism and ophthalmopathy. Authors of the study amplified TCR beta CDR3 regions from RNA transcripts. First-round RT-PCR of the TCR CDR3 relied on the HTBI primer set. In TCRdb, the multiplex PCR reads were re-called with MiXCR into one record per CDR3 protein. The sample consists of 400,000 to 500,000 distinct CDR3 sequences, roughly 15% of them appearing once. J lost 2 bases, V lost 5 bases, and 12 bases had no gene match. This CDR3 region has 16 residues. The germline V gene has CDR1 SEHNR and CDR2 FQNEAQ (reference sequence).

The chain carries TRBV7-9 and TRBJ2-7; TRBD2 matches 7 bases. Sequencing input: blood. The origin of this receptor is a woman between 18 and 29 years old with Graves' hyperthyroidism. The CDR3 DNA reads TGTGCCAGCAGCCCCCGCGGAAGGGCGGGGGCCTACGAGCAGTACTTC. This sequence encodes CASSPRGRAGAYEQYF. The whole variable domain, remainder taken from reference TRBV7-9 and TRBJ2-7, is DTGVSQNPRHKITKRGQNVTFRCDPISEHNRLYWYRQTLGQGPEFLTYFQNEAQLEKSRLLSDRFSAERPKGSFSTLEIQRTEQGDSAMYLCASSPRGRAGAYEQYFGPGTRLTVT.